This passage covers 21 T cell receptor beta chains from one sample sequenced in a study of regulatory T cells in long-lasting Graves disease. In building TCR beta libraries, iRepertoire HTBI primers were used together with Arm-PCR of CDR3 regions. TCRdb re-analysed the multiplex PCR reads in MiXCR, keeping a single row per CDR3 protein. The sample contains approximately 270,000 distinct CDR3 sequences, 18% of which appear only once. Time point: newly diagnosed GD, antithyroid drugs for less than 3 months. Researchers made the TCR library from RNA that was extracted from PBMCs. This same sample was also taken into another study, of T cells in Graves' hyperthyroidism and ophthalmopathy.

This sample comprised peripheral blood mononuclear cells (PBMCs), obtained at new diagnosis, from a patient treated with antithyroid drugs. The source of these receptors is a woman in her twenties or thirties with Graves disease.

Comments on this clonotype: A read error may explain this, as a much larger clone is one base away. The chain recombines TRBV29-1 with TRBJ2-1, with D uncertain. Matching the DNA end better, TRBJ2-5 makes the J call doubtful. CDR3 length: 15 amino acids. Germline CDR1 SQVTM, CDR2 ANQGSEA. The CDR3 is CSGTGLDGSRETQYF. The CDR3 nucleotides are TGCAGCGGAACCGGTTTGGACGGTTCCCGAGAGACCCAGTACTTC.

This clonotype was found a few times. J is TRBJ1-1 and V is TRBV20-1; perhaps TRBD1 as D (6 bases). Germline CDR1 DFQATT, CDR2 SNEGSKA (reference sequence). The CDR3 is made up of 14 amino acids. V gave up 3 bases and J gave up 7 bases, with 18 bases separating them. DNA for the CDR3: TGCAGTGCTAGGGGCTATCGGGGGGCTATTGAAGCTTTCTTT. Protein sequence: CSARGYRGAIEAFF.

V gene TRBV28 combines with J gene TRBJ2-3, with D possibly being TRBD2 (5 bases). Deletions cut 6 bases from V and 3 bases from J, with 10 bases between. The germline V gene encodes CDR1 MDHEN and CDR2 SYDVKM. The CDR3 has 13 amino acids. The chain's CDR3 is CASRGSGTDTQYF. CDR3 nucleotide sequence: TGTGCCAGCAGGGGATCGGGGACAGATACGCAGTATTTT.

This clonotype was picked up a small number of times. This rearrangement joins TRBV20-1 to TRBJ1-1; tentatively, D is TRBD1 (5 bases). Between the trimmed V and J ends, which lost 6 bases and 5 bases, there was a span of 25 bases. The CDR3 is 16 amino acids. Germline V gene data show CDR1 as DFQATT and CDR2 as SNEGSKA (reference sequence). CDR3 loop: CSANPEGVARGTEAFF. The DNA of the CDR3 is TGCAGTGCCAACCCTGAAGGGGTCGCTCGTGGGACTGAAGCTTTCTTT.

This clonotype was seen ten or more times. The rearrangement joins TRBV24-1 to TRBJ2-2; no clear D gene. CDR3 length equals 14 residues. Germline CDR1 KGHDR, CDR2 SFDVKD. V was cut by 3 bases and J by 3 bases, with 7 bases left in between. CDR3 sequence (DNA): TGTGCCACCAGTGATACGAGCTACACCGGGGAGCTGTTTTTT. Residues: CATSDTSYTGELFF.

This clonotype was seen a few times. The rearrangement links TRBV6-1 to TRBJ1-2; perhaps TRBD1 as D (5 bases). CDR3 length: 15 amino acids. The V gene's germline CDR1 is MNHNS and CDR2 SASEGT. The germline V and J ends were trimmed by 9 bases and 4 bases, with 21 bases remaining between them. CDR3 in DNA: TGTGCCAGTTCGGCCTATGGGGGGGGTGGCTATGGCTACACCTTC. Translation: CASSAYGGGGYGYTF.

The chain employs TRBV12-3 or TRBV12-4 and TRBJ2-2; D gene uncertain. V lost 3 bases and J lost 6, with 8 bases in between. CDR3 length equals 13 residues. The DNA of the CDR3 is TGTGCCAGCAGTTTTGGGAATGCCGGGGAGCTGTTTTTT. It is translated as CASSFGNAGELFF.

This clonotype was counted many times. The DNA for the CDR3 is TGTGCCATCCCGTGGGTGGGAGCTTTCTTT. It is translated as CAIPWVGAFF. The chain combines TRBV19 with TRBJ1-1; D not resolved. Trimming took 10 bases from V and 10 from J, leaving 13 bases between them. The germline CDR1 and CDR2 sequences are LNHDA and SQIVND (reference sequence). The CDR3 is 10 residues long.

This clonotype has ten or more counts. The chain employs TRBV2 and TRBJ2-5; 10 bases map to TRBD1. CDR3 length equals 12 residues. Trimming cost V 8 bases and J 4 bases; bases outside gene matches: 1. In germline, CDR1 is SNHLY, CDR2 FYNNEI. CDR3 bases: TGTGCCAGCGGACAGGGGGGAGAGACCCAGTACTTC. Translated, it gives CASGQGGETQYF.

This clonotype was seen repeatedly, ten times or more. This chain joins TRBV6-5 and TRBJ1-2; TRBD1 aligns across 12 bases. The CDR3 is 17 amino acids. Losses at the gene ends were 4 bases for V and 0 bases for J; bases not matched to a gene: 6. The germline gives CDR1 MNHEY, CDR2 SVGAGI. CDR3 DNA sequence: TGTGCCAGCAGTTGGGGACAGGGGGCCCCGGCTAACTATGGCTACACCTTC. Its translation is CASSWGQGAPANYGYTF.

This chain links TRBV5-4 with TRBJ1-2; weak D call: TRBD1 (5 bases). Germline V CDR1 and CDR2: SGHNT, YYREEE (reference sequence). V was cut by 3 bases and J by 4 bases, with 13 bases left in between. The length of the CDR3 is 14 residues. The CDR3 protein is CASSSRDGTYGYTF. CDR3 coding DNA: TGTGCCAGCAGCTCTCGGGACGGAACCTATGGCTACACCTTC.

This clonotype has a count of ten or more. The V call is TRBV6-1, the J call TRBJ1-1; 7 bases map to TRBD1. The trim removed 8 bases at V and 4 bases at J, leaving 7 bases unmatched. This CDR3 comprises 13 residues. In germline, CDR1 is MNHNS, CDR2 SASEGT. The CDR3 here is CASAESGGTEAFF. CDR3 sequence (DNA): TGTGCCAGCGCGGAATCAGGGGGCACTGAAGCTTTCTTT.

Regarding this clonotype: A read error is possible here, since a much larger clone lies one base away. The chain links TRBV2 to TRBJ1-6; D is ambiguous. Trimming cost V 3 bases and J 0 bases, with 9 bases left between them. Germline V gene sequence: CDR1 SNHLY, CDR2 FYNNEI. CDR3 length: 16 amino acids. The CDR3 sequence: CASSEQRNSYNSPLHF. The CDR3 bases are TGTGCCAGCAGTGAGCAGAGGAACTCCTATAATTCACCCCTCCACTTT.

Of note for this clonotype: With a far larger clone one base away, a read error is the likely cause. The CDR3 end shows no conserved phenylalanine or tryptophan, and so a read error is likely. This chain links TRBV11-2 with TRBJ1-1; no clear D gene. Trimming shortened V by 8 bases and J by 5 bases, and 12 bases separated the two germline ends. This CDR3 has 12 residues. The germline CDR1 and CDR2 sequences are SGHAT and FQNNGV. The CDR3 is CASAVDGTEAFL. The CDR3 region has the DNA TGTGCCAGCGCGGTGGATGGAACTGAAGCTTTCTTA.

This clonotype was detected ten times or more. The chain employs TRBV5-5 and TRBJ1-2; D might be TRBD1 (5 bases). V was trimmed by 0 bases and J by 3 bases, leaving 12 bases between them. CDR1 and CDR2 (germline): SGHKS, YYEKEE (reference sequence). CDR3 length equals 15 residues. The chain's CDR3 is CASSLGRDVDYGYTF. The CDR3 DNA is TGTGCCAGCAGCTTGGGTAGGGACGTAGACTATGGCTACACCTTC.

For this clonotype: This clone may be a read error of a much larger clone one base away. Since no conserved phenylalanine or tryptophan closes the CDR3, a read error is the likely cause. This chain's CDR3 is CSAPPLDYNEQFI. CDR3 nucleotides: TGCAGTGCCCCCCCACTGGACTACAATGAGCAGTTCATC. J is TRBJ2-1 and V is TRBV20-1; D not resolved. The V gene's germline CDR1 is DFQATT and CDR2 SNEGSKA (reference sequence). V dropped 6 bases and J dropped 3 bases, with 12 bases sitting between them. The CDR3 loop spans 13 amino acids.

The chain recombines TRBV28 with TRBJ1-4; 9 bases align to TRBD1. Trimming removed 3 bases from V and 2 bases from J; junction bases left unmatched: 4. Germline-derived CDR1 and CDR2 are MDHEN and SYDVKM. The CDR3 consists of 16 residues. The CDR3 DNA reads TGTGCCAGCAGTTTCGGGACAGGGACGACTAATGAAAAACTGTTTTTT. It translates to CASSFGTGTTNEKLFF.

This CDR3 reads CASSQAGGGNEQFF. The CDR3 DNA is TGTGCCAGCAGCCAGGCGGGAGGGGGCAATGAGCAGTTCTTC. V gene TRBV7-3 combines with J gene TRBJ2-1; 9 nucleotides match TRBD2. The CDR3 extends over 14 amino acids. Germline lookup yields CDR1 SGHTA and CDR2 FQGTGA. V was clipped by 5 bases and J by 6 bases; unmatched bases: 5.

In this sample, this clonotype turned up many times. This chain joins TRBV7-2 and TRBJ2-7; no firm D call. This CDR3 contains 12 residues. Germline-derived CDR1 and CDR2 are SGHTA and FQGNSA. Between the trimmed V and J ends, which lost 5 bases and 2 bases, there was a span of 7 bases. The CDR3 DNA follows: TGTGCCAGCAGCCAGTCTACCTACGAGCAGTACTTC. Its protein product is CASSQSTYEQYF.

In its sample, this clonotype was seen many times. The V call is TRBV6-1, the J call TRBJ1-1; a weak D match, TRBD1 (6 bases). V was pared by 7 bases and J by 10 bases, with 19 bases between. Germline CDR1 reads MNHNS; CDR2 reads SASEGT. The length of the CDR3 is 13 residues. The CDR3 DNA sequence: TGTGCCAGCACTCCGGGGACATCCGGACGAGCTTTCTTT. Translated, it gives CASTPGTSGRAFF.

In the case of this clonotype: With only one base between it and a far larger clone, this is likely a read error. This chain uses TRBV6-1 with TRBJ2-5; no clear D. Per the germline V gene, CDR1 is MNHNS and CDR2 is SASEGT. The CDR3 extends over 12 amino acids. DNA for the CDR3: TGTGCCAGCAGTGTTGAGGAAGAGACCCGGTACTTC. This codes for CASSVEEETRYF.